Listed below are T cell receptor beta chains from one sample, sequenced in a study of T cell repertoires in ileal Crohn's disease. Here immunoSEQ multiplex PCR was the method, and the copy in TCRdb shows in-frame clones only, minus some. This table has some 27,000 clones, roughly 77% appearing once. The sample was ileal tissue. Receptors were obtained from an adult with Crohn's disease. The CDR3 runs from the conserved cysteine through the conserved F or W. A D gene is named only where the DNA matches it firmly. Clone size, where shown, is once, few, many, or a class for clones that have expanded.

abundance: NA; v_gene: TRBV4-1; len: 15; d_gene: NA; j_gene: TRBJ1-2; CDR3nt: TGCGCCAGCAGCCAAGACCCTTGGACAGACTATGGCTACACCTTC; CDR3aa: CASSQDPWTDYGYTF
abundance: NA; v_gene: TRBV30; len: 15; d_gene: TRBD1; j_gene: TRBJ2-1; CDR3nt: TGTGCCTGGAGCGCCGGGACAGGGGTAGGCAATGAGCAGTTCTTC; CDR3aa: CAWSAGTGVGNEQFF
abundance: once; v_gene: TRBV5-1; len: 16; d_gene: NA; j_gene: TRBJ2-7; CDR3nt: TGCGCCAGCAGCTTGGAGTACGGGATGTCCTCCTACGAGCAGTACTTC; CDR3aa: CASSLEYGMSSYEQYF
abundance: NA; v_gene: TRBV10-3; len: 12; d_gene: TRBD2; j_gene: TRBJ2-3; CDR3nt: TGTGCCATCATGAAGGGAGGGGATACGCAGTATTTT; CDR3aa: CAIMKGGDTQYF
abundance: NA; v_gene: TRBV18; len: 16; d_gene: TRBD1; j_gene: TRBJ2-1; CDR3nt: TGTGCCAGCTCAATGCGCCGGGACAGGGGTGTGAATGAGCAGTTCTTC; CDR3aa: CASSMRRDRGVNEQFF
abundance: NA; v_gene: TRBV6-5; len: 13; d_gene: NA; j_gene: TRBJ1-1; CDR3nt: TGTGCCAGCAGTCTACAGGGTAACACTGAAGCTTTCTTT; CDR3aa: CASSLQGNTEAFF
abundance: NA; v_gene: TRBV5-5; len: 15; d_gene: TRBD1; j_gene: TRBJ1-5; CDR3nt: TGTGCCAGCAGCCCCGACGGACAGGGAAATCAGCCCCAGCATTTT; CDR3aa: CASSPDGQGNQPQHF
abundance: NA; v_gene: TRBV5-1; len: 13; d_gene: NA; j_gene: TRBJ1-2; CDR3nt: TGCGCCAGCAGCTTGGGGGGAGGCTATGGCTACACCTTC; CDR3aa: CASSLGGGYGYTF
abundance: NA; v_gene: TRBV5-6; len: 12; d_gene: NA; j_gene: TRBJ1-1; CDR3nt: TGTGCCAGCAGCTTCCCGGGGGGCGCGGCTTTCTTT; CDR3aa: CASSFPGGAAFF
abundance: NA; v_gene: TRBV29-1; len: 16; d_gene: NA; j_gene: TRBJ2-1; CDR3nt: TGCAGCGTGAGACTTCAGGGTCGAAGCTCCTACAATGAGCAGTTCTTC; CDR3aa: CSVRLQGRSSYNEQFF
abundance: NA; v_gene: TRBV19; len: 15; d_gene: TRBD1; j_gene: TRBJ1-1; CDR3nt: TGTGCCAGTAGTATAGGGTGGACAGGGAACACTGAAGCTTTCTTT; CDR3aa: CASSIGWTGNTEAFF
abundance: NA; v_gene: TRBV18; len: 15; d_gene: TRBD1; j_gene: TRBJ1-5; CDR3nt: TGTGCCAGCTCACGGGGACAGGAGCCCGGGTTGACCCAGCATTTT; CDR3aa: CASSRGQEPGLTQHF
abundance: NA; v_gene: TRBV9; len: 13; d_gene: NA; j_gene: TRBJ2-2; CDR3nt: TGTGCCAGCAGCCCGGACTTATGGGGGGAGCTGTTTTTT; CDR3aa: CASSPDLWGELFF
abundance: NA; v_gene: TRBV11-3; len: 12; d_gene: TRBD2; j_gene: TRBJ2-3; CDR3nt: TGTGCCAGCAGCCAGACTAGCGTTACGCAGTATTTT; CDR3aa: CASSQTSVTQYF
abundance: NA; v_gene: TRBV7-9; len: 13; d_gene: NA; j_gene: TRBJ2-5; CDR3nt: TGTGCCAGCAGCTCCAGCGGACAAGAGACCCAGTACTTC; CDR3aa: CASSSSGQETQYF
abundance: NA; v_gene: TRBV5-4; len: 13; d_gene: NA; j_gene: TRBJ1-2; CDR3nt: TGTGCCAGCAGCTTCCGTCCTAACTATGGCTACACCTTC; CDR3aa: CASSFRPNYGYTF
abundance: NA; v_gene: TRBV18; len: 15; d_gene: TRBD1; j_gene: TRBJ1-4; CDR3nt: TGTGCCAGCTCACCAAGTACAGGGGAAAAAGCAAAACTGTTTTTT; CDR3aa: CASSPSTGEKAKLFF
abundance: few; v_gene: TRBV15; len: 14; d_gene: NA; j_gene: TRBJ1-1; CDR3nt: TGTGCCACCAGCAGAGATCGACAGGCCCTGAGGGCTTTCTTT; CDR3aa: CATSRDRQALRAFF
abundance: NA; v_gene: TRBV4-3; len: 19; d_gene: NA; j_gene: TRBJ2-2; CDR3nt: TGCGCCAGCAGCCAAGTTCGGGCTCTTTACAGGAAGAACACCGGGGAGCTGTTTTTT; CDR3aa: CASSQVRALYRKNTGELFF
abundance: NA; v_gene: TRBV2; len: 16; d_gene: TRBD2; j_gene: TRBJ2-5; CDR3nt: TGTGCCAGCAGTGAAGGAATGCGGGGGAGCCAAGAGACCCAGTACTTC; CDR3aa: CASSEGMRGSQETQYF
abundance: few; v_gene: TRBV4-3; len: 15; d_gene: NA; j_gene: TRBJ2-5; CDR3nt: TGCGCCAGCAGCCAAGGTGGGCTGGGCCAAGAGACCCAGTACTTC; CDR3aa: CASSQGGLGQETQYF
abundance: few; v_gene: TRBV4-3; len: 14; d_gene: TRBD2; j_gene: TRBJ2-1; CDR3nt: TGCGCCAGCACCCAAGACGGGGGGGCGGACGAGCAGTTCTTC; CDR3aa: CASTQDGGADEQFF
abundance: NA; v_gene: TRBV11-2; len: 18; d_gene: TRBD1; j_gene: TRBJ1-2; CDR3nt: TGTGCCAGCAGCTTAGTTGCCAGGGGGCCACGAATTAACTATGGCTACACCTTC; CDR3aa: CASSLVARGPRINYGYTF
abundance: NA; v_gene: TRBV29-1; len: 14; d_gene: NA; j_gene: TRBJ1-1; CDR3nt: TGCAGCGTCGCCGGCTGGGGGCGGAGCACTGAAGCTTTCTTT; CDR3aa: CSVAGWGRSTEAFF
abundance: NA; v_gene: TRBV9; len: 15; d_gene: TRBD1; j_gene: TRBJ1-4; CDR3nt: TGTGCCAGCAGCTCAGAGGGACAGGGGAATGAAAAACTGTTTTTT; CDR3aa: CASSSEGQGNEKLFF
abundance: NA; v_gene: TRBV30; len: 13; d_gene: TRBD1; j_gene: TRBJ1-2; CDR3nt: TGTGCCTGGAAGGGACAGGGGATCGGTGGCTACACCTTC; CDR3aa: CAWKGQGIGGYTF
abundance: NA; v_gene: TRBV7-7; len: 14; d_gene: TRBD2; j_gene: TRBJ2-1; CDR3nt: TGTGCTAGCAGCTTCTCCACTAGCGGCGGCGAGCAGTTCTTC; CDR3aa: CASSFSTSGGEQFF
abundance: NA; v_gene: TRBV5-4; len: 15; d_gene: TRBD2; j_gene: TRBJ2-5; CDR3nt: TGTGCCAGCAGTTTTGCCGGGACTAGCCAAGAGACCCAGTACTTC; CDR3aa: CASSFAGTSQETQYF
abundance: NA; v_gene: TRBV5-4; len: 14; d_gene: TRBD1; j_gene: TRBJ1-2; CDR3nt: TGTGCCAGCAGCTTGCGACAGGGTGGATCCGGCTACACCTTC; CDR3aa: CASSLRQGGSGYTF
abundance: NA; v_gene: TRBV6-5; len: 14; d_gene: NA; j_gene: TRBJ2-2; CDR3nt: TGTGCCAGCAGGAGACAGTCGAACACCGGGGAGCTGTTTTTT; CDR3aa: CASRRQSNTGELFF
abundance: NA; v_gene: TRBV30; len: 18; d_gene: TRBD2; j_gene: TRBJ2-1; CDR3nt: TGTGCCTGGAGTGGAGGGACTAGCGGGGGGTTCTCCTACAATGAGCAGTTCTTC; CDR3aa: CAWSGGTSGGFSYNEQFF
abundance: NA; v_gene: TRBV7-2; len: 13; d_gene: NA; j_gene: TRBJ2-7; CDR3nt: TGTGCCAGCAGCTACCCAGGGATTTACGAGCAGTACTTC; CDR3aa: CASSYPGIYEQYF
abundance: NA; v_gene: TRBV4-3; len: 16; d_gene: TRBD2; j_gene: TRBJ2-7; CDR3nt: TGCGCCAGCAGCCCCCGAGCAAGCGGGGGTATGAACGAGCAGTACTTC; CDR3aa: CASSPRASGGMNEQYF
abundance: once; v_gene: TRBV9; len: 14; d_gene: NA; j_gene: TRBJ1-6; CDR3nt: TGTGCCAGCAGCGGGGCCTCCTATAATTCACCCCTCCACTTT; CDR3aa: CASSGASYNSPLHF
abundance: NA; v_gene: TRBV23-1; len: 18; d_gene: TRBD1; j_gene: TRBJ1-1; CDR3nt: TGCGCCAGCACCCCAGTGACTGGACAGGCGGTAGGAAACACTGAAGCTTTCTTT; CDR3aa: CASTPVTGQAVGNTEAFF
abundance: NA; v_gene: TRBV9; len: 16; d_gene: NA; j_gene: TRBJ2-5; CDR3nt: TGTGCCAGCAGCGCCGGGACTGCAACAGGTCAAGAGACCCAGTACTTC; CDR3aa: CASSAGTATGQETQYF
abundance: NA; v_gene: TRBV19; len: 13; d_gene: NA; j_gene: TRBJ1-5; CDR3nt: TGTGCCAGTAGCCACACTGCGGACAAGCCCCAGCATTTT; CDR3aa: CASSHTADKPQHF
abundance: NA; v_gene: TRBV5-4; len: 13; d_gene: NA; j_gene: TRBJ2-3; CDR3nt: TGTGCCAGCAGAAATATGAGCACAGATACGCAGTATTTT; CDR3aa: CASRNMSTDTQYF